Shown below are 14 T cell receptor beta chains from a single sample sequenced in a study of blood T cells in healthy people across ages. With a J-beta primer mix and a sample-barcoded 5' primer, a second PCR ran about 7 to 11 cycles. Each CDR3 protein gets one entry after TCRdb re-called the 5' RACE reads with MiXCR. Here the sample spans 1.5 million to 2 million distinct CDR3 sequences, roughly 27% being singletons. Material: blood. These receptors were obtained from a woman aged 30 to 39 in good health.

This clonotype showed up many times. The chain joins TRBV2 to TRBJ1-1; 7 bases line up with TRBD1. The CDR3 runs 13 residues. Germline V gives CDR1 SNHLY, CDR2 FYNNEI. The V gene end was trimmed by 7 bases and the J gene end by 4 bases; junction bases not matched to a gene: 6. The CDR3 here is CASKSQGTTEAFF. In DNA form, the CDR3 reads TGTGCCAGCAAATCACAGGGGACCACTGAAGCTTTCTTT.

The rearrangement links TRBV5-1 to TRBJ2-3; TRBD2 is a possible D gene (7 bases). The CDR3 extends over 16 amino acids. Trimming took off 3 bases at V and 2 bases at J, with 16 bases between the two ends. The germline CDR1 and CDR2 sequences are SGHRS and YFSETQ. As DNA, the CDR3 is TGCGCCAGCAGCTGGGGAAGGGGGACTAACACAGATACGCAGTATTTT. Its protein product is CASSWGRGTNTDTQYF. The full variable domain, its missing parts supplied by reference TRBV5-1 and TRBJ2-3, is KAGVTQTPRYLIKTRGQQVTLSCSPISGHRSVSWYQQTPGQGLQFLFEYFSETQRNKGNFPGRFSGRQFSNSRSEMNVSTLELGDSALYLCASSWGRGTNTDTQYFGPGTRLTVL.

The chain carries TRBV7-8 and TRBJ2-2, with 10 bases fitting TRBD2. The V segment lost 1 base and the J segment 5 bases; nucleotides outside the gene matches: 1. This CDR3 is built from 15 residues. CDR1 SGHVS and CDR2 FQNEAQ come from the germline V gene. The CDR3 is CASSLGAGGTGELFF. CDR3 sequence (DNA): TGTGCCAGCAGCTTAGGAGCGGGGGGGACCGGGGAGCTGTTTTTT.

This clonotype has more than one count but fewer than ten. The CDR3 protein is CARSDCEKLFF. CDR3 in DNA: TGTGCCAGGAGCGATTGTGAAAAACTGTTTTTT. This chain joins TRBV5-5 and TRBJ1-4; D is unclear. The CDR3 has 11 amino acids. Trimming stripped 8 bases from V and 7 bases from J, with 9 bases between. Germline V CDR1 and CDR2: SGHKS, YYEKEE (reference sequence).

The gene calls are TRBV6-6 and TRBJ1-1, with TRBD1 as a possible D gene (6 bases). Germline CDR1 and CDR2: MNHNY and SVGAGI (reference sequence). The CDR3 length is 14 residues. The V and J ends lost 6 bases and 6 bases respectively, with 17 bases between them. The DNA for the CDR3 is TGTGCCAGCAGAGGGGGACAAGTTAACGCTGAAGCTTTCTTT. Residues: CASRGGQVNAEAFF.

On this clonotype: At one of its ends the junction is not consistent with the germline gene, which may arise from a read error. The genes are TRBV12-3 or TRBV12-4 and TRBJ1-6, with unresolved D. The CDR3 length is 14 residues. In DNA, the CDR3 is TGTGCCAGCAGTTTAGCGCTCGGGAATTCACCCCCCCACTTT. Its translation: CASSLALGNSPPHF.

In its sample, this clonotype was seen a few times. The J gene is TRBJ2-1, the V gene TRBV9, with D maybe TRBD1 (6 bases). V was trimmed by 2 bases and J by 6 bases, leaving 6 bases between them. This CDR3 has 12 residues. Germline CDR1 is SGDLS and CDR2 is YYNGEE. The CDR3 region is CASSVTGNEQFF. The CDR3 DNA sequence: TGTGCCAGCAGCGTGACAGGCAATGAGCAGTTCTTC.

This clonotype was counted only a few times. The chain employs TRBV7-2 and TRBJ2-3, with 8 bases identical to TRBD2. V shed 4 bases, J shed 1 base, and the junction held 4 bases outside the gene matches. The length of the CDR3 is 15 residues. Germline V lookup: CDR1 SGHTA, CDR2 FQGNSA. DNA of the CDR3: TGTGCCAGCAGCTACGTTAGCGGGGGCACAGATACGCAGTATTTT. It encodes CASSYVSGGTDTQYF.

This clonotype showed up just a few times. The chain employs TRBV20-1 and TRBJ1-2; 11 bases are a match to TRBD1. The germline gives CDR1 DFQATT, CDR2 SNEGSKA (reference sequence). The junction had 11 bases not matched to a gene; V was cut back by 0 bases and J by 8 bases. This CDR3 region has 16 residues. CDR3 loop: CSARDRDRGFYGGYTF. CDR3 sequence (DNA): TGCAGTGCTAGAGATAGGGACAGGGGGTTTTATGGGGGCTACACCTTC.

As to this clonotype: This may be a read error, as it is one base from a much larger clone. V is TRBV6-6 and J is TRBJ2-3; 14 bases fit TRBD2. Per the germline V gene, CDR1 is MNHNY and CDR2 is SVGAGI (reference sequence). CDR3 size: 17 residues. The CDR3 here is CASSYSGTSGSRDAQYF. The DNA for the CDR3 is TGTGCCAGCAGTTACTCCGGGACTAGCGGGAGCAGAGATGCGCAGTATTTT.

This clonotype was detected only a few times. The CDR3 protein is CASSFRGQSNSPLHF. The CDR3 bases are TGTGCCAGCAGTTTTAGAGGACAGAGTAATTCACCCCTCCACTTT. This chain connects TRBV12-3 or TRBV12-4 to TRBJ1-6, with D possibly being TRBD1 (6 bases). This CDR3 has 15 amino acids. V lost 3 bases and J lost 6, with 12 bases in between.

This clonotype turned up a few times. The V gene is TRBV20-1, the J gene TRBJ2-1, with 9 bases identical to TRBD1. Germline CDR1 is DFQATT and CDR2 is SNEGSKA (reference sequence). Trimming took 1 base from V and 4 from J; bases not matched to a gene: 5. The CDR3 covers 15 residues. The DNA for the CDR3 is TGCAGTGCTAGAGGACAGGGGGACCCATACAATGAGCAGTTCTTC. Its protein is CSARGQGDPYNEQFF.

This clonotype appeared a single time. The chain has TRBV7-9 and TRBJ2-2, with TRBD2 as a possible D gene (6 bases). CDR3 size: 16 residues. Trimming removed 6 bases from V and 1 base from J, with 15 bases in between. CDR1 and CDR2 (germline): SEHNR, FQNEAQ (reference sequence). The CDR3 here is CASREVGTLNTGELFF. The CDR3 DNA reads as TGTGCCAGCAGAGAAGTTGGGACTCTGAACACCGGGGAGCTGTTTTTT.

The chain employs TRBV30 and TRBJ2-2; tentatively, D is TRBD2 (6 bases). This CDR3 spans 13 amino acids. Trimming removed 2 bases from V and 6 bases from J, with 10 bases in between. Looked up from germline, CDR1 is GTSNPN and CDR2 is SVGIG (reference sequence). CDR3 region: CAWSLGGAGELFF. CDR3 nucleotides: TGTGCCTGGAGTTTGGGAGGAGCCGGGGAGCTGTTTTTT.